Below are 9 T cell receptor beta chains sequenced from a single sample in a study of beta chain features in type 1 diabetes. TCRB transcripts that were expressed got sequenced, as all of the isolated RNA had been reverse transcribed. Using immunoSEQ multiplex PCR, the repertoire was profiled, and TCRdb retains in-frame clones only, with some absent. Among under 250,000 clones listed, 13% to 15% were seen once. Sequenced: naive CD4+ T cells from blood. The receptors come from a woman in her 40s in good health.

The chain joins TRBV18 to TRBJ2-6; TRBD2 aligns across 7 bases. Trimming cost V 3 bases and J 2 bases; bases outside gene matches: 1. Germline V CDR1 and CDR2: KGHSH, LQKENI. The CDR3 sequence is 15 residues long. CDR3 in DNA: TGTGCCAGCTCACCGGGGGGGACTGGGGCCAACGTCCTGACTTTC. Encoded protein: CASSPGGTGANVLTF.

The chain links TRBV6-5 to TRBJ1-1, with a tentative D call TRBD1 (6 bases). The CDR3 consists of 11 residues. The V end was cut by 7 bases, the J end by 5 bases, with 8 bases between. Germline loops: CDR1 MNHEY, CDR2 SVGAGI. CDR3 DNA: TGTGCCAGCAAAACAGGGACTGAAGCTTTCTTT. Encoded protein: CASKTGTEAFF.

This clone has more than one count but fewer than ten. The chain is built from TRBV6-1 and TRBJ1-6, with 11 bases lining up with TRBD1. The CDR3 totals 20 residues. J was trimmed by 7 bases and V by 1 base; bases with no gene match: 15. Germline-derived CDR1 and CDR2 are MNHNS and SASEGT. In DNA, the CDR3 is TGTGCCAGCAGTGAAGGTCTACAAGGACAGGGGGCGCCGAGCAATTCACCCCTCCACTTT. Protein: CASSEGLQGQGAPSNSPLHF.

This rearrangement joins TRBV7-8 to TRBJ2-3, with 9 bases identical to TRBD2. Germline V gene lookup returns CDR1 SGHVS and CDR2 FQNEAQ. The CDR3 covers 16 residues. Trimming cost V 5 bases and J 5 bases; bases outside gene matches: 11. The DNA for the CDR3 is TGTGCCAGCAGCGTAAAGCGGGGGGCTCCGGGAGATACGCAGTATTTT. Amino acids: CASSVKRGAPGDTQYF.

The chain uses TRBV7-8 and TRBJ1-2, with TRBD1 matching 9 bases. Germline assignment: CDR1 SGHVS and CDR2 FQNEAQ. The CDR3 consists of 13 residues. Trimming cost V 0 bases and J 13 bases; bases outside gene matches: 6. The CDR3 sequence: CASSLAPQGASTF. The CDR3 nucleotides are TGTGCCAGCAGCTTAGCTCCACAGGGGGCCAGCACCTTC. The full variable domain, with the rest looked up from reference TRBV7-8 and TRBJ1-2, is GAGVSQSPRYKVAKRGQDVALRCDPISGHVSLFWYQQALGQGPEFLTYFQNEAQLDKSGLPSDRFFAERPEGSVSTLKIQRTQQEDSAVYLCASSLAPQGASTFGSGTRLTVV.

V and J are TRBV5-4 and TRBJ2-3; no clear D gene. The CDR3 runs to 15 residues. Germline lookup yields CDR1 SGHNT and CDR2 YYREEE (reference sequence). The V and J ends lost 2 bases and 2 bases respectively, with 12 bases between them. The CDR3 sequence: CASSFVLGATDTQYF. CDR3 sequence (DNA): TGTGCCAGCAGCTTCGTGCTCGGAGCCACAGATACGCAGTATTTT.

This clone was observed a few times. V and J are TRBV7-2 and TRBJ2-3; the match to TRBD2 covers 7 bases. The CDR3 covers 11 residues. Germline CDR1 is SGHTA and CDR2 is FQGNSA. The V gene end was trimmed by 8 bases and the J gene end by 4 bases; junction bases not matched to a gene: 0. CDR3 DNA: TGTGCCAGCCGGGGGGCAGATACGCAGTATTTT. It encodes CASRGADTQYF. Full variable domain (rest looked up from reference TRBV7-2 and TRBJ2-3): GAGVSQSPSNKVTEKGKDVELRCDPISGHTALYWYRQSLGQGLEFLIYFQGNSAPDKSGLPSDRFSAERTGGSVSTLTIQRTQQEDSAVYLCASRGADTQYFGPGTRLTVL.

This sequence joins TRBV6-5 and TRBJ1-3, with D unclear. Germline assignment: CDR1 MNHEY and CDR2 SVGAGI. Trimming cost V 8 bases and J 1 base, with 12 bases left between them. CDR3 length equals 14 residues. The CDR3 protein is CASYQTGSGNTIYF. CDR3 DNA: TGTGCCAGCTACCAGACTGGTTCTGGAAACACCATATATTTT.

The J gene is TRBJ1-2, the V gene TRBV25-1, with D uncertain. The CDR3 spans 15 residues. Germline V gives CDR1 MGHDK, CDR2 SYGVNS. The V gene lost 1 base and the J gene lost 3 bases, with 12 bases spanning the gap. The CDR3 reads CASSESPGRDYGYTF. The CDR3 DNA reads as TGTGCCAGCAGTGAATCCCCTGGGCGGGACTATGGCTACACCTTC.